This T cell receptor (beta chain) derives from a study of Ad26.COV2.S vaccination and SARS-CoV-2 variants. The study's findings and limits: Participants in the vaccine arm had higher spike-specific TCR breadth; placebo recipients had lower. Similar non-spike TCR breadth was observed in recipients of vaccine and of placebo.

The repertoire was sequenced with immunoSEQ multiplex PCR; TCRdb's copy has only in-frame clones and lacks some. This sample has about 350,000 clones, with roughly nine tenths found just once. Comments on this clone: Its specificity is unknown.

The sequence was collected from a human donor who had recovered from COVID-19. The sample consisted of peripheral blood, taken after recovery from COVID-19.

Here the CDR3 reads CASSIGQGQLSGYTF. The CDR3, as DNA: TGCGCCAGCAGCATCGGACAGGGGCAATTAAGTGGCTACACCTTC. The chain links TRBV5-1 to TRBJ1-2, with 9 bases fitting TRBD1. J gave up 7 bases and V 4 bases, and 11 bases lay outside the gene matches. The CDR3 is made up of 15 amino acids. Looked up from germline, CDR1 is SGHRS and CDR2 is YFSETQ. Complete variable domain (other parts from reference TRBV5-1 and TRBJ1-2): KAGVTQTPRYLIKTRGQQVTLSCSPISGHRSVSWYQQTPGQGLQFLFEYFSETQRNKGNFPGRFSGRQFSNSRSEMNVSTLELGDSALYLCASSIGQGQLSGYTFGSGTRLTVV.